This TCR beta chain comes out of a study of CD8 T cells in ankylosing spondylitis (dated 2017 in TCRdb). As for the study more broadly: The study set out to find disease-linked TCR variants by profiling T cell receptor beta repertoires in ankylosing spondylitis patients and healthy donors. The full study cohort comprised 25 ankylosing spondylitis patients and around 100 healthy donors. Peripheral blood samples were taken, and synovial fluid was additionally collected from ankylosing spondylitis patients. Broader findings and caveats from the paper: Some motif variants were previously reported in synovial fluid and blood of reactive arthritis patients, suggesting common disease-initiation mechanisms. The disease-linked clones showed a CD8+ phenotype and occurred at relatively low frequencies in peripheral blood. The disease-linked clones were reported to be significantly enriched in matched synovial fluid samples from ankylosing spondylitis patients. A TCR beta motif made up of several highly homologous amino acid variants appeared to be characteristic of blood from ankylosing spondylitis patients.

Concerning this clonotype itself: There is no known antigen for this receptor. Base qualities were left out, and no much larger clone turns up one base away.

The germline V gene yields MNHEY for CDR1 and SVGEGT for CDR2. Trimming leaves V shorter by 2 bases and J shorter by 2 bases, with the junction holding 3 bases beyond the gene matches. Including the terminal cysteine and phenylalanine, the CDR3 comprises 14 residues. CDR3 DNA is the only sequence kept; it has 42 bases, read in frame from the first base. The instrument was an Illumina MiSeq. Quantitative 5'-RACE with molecular barcodes was the method used to prepare the TCR beta libraries. In the authors' own workflow: To identify disease-linked TCR variants, a new computational method was used, one built on a probabilistic model of VDJ rearrangement. In-frame beta chains were kept once TCRdb had trimmed the public reads at Q25 with fastp and called clones with MiXCR. All rows with the same CDR3 protein become a single entry with the most common DNA and genes. TCRdb, not the authors, supplied the V and J calls. A total of 35,000 or so distinct CDR3 sequences appear in this sample, approximately 17% of them only once. 35% to 50% of the sample is held by the ten biggest clonotypes.

The chain is encoded by TRBV6-2 or TRBV6-3 joined to TRBJ2-7; 7 central bases correspond to TRBD1. Sequenced sample: blood. The clonotype was recovered from a male donor with ankylosing spondylitis or in good health (not recorded which). CDR3 protein: CASSYAGGPYEQYF. The DNA sequence follows: TGTGCCAGCAGTTACGCAGGGGGACCCTACGAGCAGTACTTC.